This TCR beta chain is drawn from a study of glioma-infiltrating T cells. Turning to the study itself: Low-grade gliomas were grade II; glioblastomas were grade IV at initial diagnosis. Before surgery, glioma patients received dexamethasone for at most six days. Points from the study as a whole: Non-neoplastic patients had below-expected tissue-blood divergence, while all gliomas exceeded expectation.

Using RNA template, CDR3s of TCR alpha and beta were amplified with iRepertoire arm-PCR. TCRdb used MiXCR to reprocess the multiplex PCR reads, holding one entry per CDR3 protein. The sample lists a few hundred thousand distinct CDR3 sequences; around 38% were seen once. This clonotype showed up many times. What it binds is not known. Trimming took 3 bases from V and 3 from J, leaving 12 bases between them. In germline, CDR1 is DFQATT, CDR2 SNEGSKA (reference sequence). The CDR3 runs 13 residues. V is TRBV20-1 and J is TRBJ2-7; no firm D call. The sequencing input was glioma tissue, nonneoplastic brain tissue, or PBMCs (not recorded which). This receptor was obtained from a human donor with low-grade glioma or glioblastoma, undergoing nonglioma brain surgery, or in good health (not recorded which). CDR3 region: CSASNPGFYEQYF. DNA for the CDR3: TGCAGTGCTAGCAACCCGGGTTTCTACGAGCAGTACTTC.